Below, 4 T cell receptor beta chains from the same sample are listed, as sequenced in a study of molecular identifiers for immune sequencing clone quantification. TCRdb fed the PCR reads into MiXCR, producing one record per CDR3 protein. Of under 800,000 distinct CDR3 sequences in the sample, around 25% were seen once. Sequencing was carried out using naive CD8+ T cells from blood, with Jurkat cell RNA spiked in. Subset denoted: FACS-sorted CD8+CD4-CCR7+CD45RA+ naive T cells. Receptors were obtained from a human donor in good health. Some libraries in this study had Jurkat cell RNA spiked in.

This clonotype has just a few counts. This chain uses TRBV6-5 with TRBJ2-1; maybe TRBD1 (5 bases). Germline CDR1 reads MNHEY; CDR2 reads SVGAGI. CDR3 length equals 14 residues. The V end was cut by 4 bases, the J end by 3 bases, with 10 bases between. The CDR3 DNA follows: TGTGCCAGCAGTTTCGGGCAGGGCTACAATGAGCAGTTCTTC. This codes for CASSFGQGYNEQFF.

This clonotype was seen more than once but under ten times. This chain links TRBV12-3 or TRBV12-4 with TRBJ2-7; D is ambiguous. V was pared by 7 bases and J by 0 bases, with 13 bases between. CDR3 size: 14 residues. The CDR3 loop is CASNEDGSSYEQYF. CDR3 DNA: TGTGCCAGCAACGAGGACGGCAGCTCCTACGAGCAGTACTTC.

J is TRBJ2-7 and V is TRBV11-2; D not certain. In germline, CDR1 is SGHAT, CDR2 FQNNGV. The germline V and J ends were trimmed by 1 base and 5 bases, with 15 bases remaining between them. The CDR3 runs 15 residues. The chain's CDR3 is CASSLGATDAHEQYF. The CDR3 nucleotides are TGTGCCAGCAGCTTAGGGGCTACCGACGCCCACGAGCAGTACTTC.

Ten or more counts support this clonotype. The V and J genes are TRBV7-3 and TRBJ2-1, with TRBD2 identical over 10 bases. CDR1 and CDR2 from the germline V gene are SGHTA and FQGTGA. The CDR3 is made up of 15 amino acids. Trimming at V came to 2 bases and at J to 8 bases, leaving 6 bases not matched to a gene. For the CDR3, the DNA is TGTGCCAGCAGCTTATTCCTAGCGGGAGCCTATGAGCAGTTCTTC. It encodes CASSLFLAGAYEQFF.